This T cell receptor beta chain was observed in a study of Ad26.COV2.S vaccination and SARS-CoV-2 variants. The treatment: around 19 received Ad26.COV2.S at low or high dose, single or two shots; several received placebo; per-sample allocation not given. It was on day 63 after the first vaccine or placebo injection that samples were taken. On this clone: The same CDR3 also results from other DNA sequences found in this sample.

TCRdb keeps only in-frame clones here, not all; method: immunoSEQ multiplex PCR. This table holds about 390,000 clones, about 88% found once. The V segment lost 2 bases and the J segment 4 bases; nucleotides outside the gene matches: 2. CDR1 is MNHNY, CDR2 SVGAGI, per germline (reference sequence). The CDR3 has 13 amino acids. The V gene is TRBV6-6, the J gene TRBJ2-7, with 7 bases aligning to TRBD1. The receptor comes from a person aged 18-60 years who received the Ad26.COV2.S COVID-19 vaccine or a placebo. The input for sequencing was peripheral blood, taken in a trial of Ad26.COV2.S vaccine versus placebo. The CDR3 DNA sequence: TGTGCCAGCAGTTACGCACAGGGGTACGAGCAGTACTTC. Its translation: CASSYAQGYEQYF.